This passage covers 26 T cell receptor beta chains from one sample sequenced in a study of blood T cell repertoires in COVID-19. TCRdb keeps only in-frame clones here, not all; method: immunoSEQ multiplex PCR. The top ten hold 2.5% to 3.5% of the sample, which has 200,000 to 250,000 clones, approximately 83% seen once. Sequencing was performed on peripheral blood. These receptor sequences come from a woman under 40 who had recovered from COVID-19.

The V call is TRBV7-6, the J call TRBJ2-1; 12 bases match TRBD2. The CDR3 is 15 residues long. CDR1 and CDR2 from the germline V gene are SGHVS and FNYEAQ. The ends lost 5 bases at V and 8 bases at J; junction bases unmatched: 7. The CDR3 sequence is CASSILAGGIHEQFF. CDR3 DNA: TGTGCCAGCAGCATACTAGCGGGGGGTATCCATGAGCAGTTCTTC.

The sample holds many counts of this clone. The gene calls are TRBV5-1 and TRBJ2-1; TRBD1 is a possible D gene (6 bases). The CDR3 runs 15 residues. V lost 0 bases and J lost 7, with 14 bases in between. Germline-derived CDR1 and CDR2 are SGHRS and YFSETQ. The CDR3 nucleotides read TGCGCCAGCAGCTTGGTGGGAGCTACAGGGAATGAGCAGTTCTTC. Its translation: CASSLVGATGNEQFF.

The gene calls are TRBV15 and TRBJ2-1, with D tentatively TRBD2 (5 bases). The CDR3 consists of 19 residues. In germline, CDR1 is LNHNV, CDR2 YYDKDF (reference sequence). Deletions cut 0 bases from V and 0 bases from J, with 18 bases between. The CDR3 DNA is TGTGCCACCAGCAGAGATAGAGGCACTAGTCTAAGCTCCTACAATGAGCAGTTCTTC. Its translation is CATSRDRGTSLSSYNEQFF.

The chain is built from TRBV3-1 (or the pseudogene TRBV3-2) and TRBJ2-3, with D possibly TRBD2 on 6 matching bases. From germline, CDR1 is LGHDT and CDR2 YNNKEL (reference sequence). Deletions cut 0 bases from V and 3 bases from J, with 16 bases between. This CDR3 has 17 residues. The CDR3 sequence is CASSQDSPGLVTDTQYF. The CDR3, as DNA: TGTGCCAGCAGCCAAGACAGTCCGGGACTTGTGACAGATACGCAGTATTTT.

The chain joins TRBV4-3 to TRBJ1-2; D not resolved. CDR1 and CDR2 from the germline V gene are LGHNA and YSLEER. Trimming took 3 bases from V and 2 from J, leaving 7 bases between them. The length of the CDR3 is 13 residues. The CDR3 DNA follows: TGCGCCAGCAGCCAGTGGGCCAACTATGGCTACACCTTC. Translation gives CASSQWANYGYTF.

CDR3 DNA sequence: TGTGCCAGCAGGGGGGGCTACAATGAGCAGTTCTTC. It yields the protein CASRGGYNEQFF. The chain joins TRBV12-3 or TRBV12-4 to TRBJ2-1; D may be TRBD2 (6 bases). This CDR3 has 12 residues. V was cut by 6 bases and J by 3 bases, with 6 bases left in between.

The J gene is TRBJ2-5, the V gene TRBV5-1; 10 bases map to TRBD2. The V gene end was trimmed by 4 bases and the J gene end by 5 bases; junction bases not matched to a gene: 11. Germline values: CDR1 SGHRS, CDR2 YFSETQ. The length of the CDR3 is 16 residues. CDR3 DNA sequence: TGCGCCAGCAGCCCTCGGACTAGCGGTCTTTCGGAGACCCAGTACTTC. It codes for CASSPRTSGLSETQYF.

The rearrangement links TRBV2 to TRBJ2-7; no reliable D call. Trimming cost V 4 bases and J 0 bases, with 10 bases left between them. The CDR3 length is 14 residues. The germline gives CDR1 SNHLY, CDR2 FYNNEI. In DNA form, the CDR3 reads TGTGCCAGCAGTGTGTTGCGGAGCTCCTACGAGCAGTACTTC. The encoded protein is CASSVLRSSYEQYF.

The chain couples TRBV2 to TRBJ1-1; TRBD1 aligns across 10 bases. The CDR3 loop spans 13 amino acids. The germline CDR1 and CDR2 sequences are SNHLY and FYNNEI. Trimming took 7 bases from V and 8 from J; bases not matched to a gene: 7. The CDR3 protein is CASIRDRGTEAFF. The CDR3 region has the DNA TGTGCCAGCATCCGGGACAGGGGAACCGAAGCTTTCTTT.

The rearrangement links TRBV5-1 to TRBJ1-5, with 8 bases fitting TRBD1. J gave up 5 bases and V 2 bases, and 3 bases lay outside the gene matches. CDR1 is SGHRS, CDR2 YFSETQ, per germline. The CDR3 runs to 14 residues. CDR3 region: CASSFSTGDQPQHF. In nucleotides, the CDR3 is TGCGCCAGCAGCTTTTCGACAGGGGATCAGCCCCAGCATTTT.

This sequence joins TRBV7-9 and TRBJ2-5, with D possibly matching TRBD2 (5 bases). Germline lookup yields CDR1 SEHNR and CDR2 FQNEAQ (reference sequence). V lost 3 bases and J lost 1, with 9 bases in between. CDR3 length equals 14 residues. The CDR3 is CASSLSGSQETQYF. The DNA for the CDR3 is TGTGCCAGCAGCTTGAGCGGATCCCAAGAGACCCAGTACTTC.

The genes are TRBV11-2 and TRBJ1-6; no firm D call. V shed 0 bases and J shed 9 bases, with 6 bases lying between them. Per germline, CDR1 SGHAT and CDR2 FQNNGV. The CDR3 has 13 amino acids. The CDR3: CASSLERSSPLHF. The CDR3 DNA follows: TGTGCCAGCAGCTTAGAGCGGTCTTCACCCCTCCACTTT.

The chain carries TRBV9 and TRBJ2-2, with no clear D. The CDR3 totals 15 residues. Germline CDR1 is SGDLS and CDR2 is YYNGEE. Trimming stripped 0 bases from V and 0 bases from J, with 6 bases between. The CDR3 DNA reads TGTGCCAGCAGCGTAGACAGTTCGAACACCGGGGAGCTGTTTTTT. It specifies CASSVDSSNTGELFF.

This chain uses TRBV7-9 with TRBJ1-1; maybe TRBD1 (5 bases). The CDR3 is 16 residues long. Germline CDR1 and CDR2: SEHNR and FQNEAQ (reference sequence). Trimming removed 6 bases at V and 1 base at J, with 18 bases between. CDR3 bases: TGTGCCAGCAGGGGCCGGGGGTTTCCACAGAACACTGAAGCTTTCTTT. Residues: CASRGRGFPQNTEAFF.

CDR3 in amino acids: CASSSRQGADKDPEAFF. The CDR3 bases are TGTGCCAGCAGTTCAAGACAGGGGGCGGATAAGGATCCTGAAGCTTTCTTT. V and J are TRBV27 and TRBJ1-1; 10 bases are a match to TRBD1. The CDR3 spans 17 residues. The germline gives CDR1 MNHEY, CDR2 SMNVEV (reference sequence). The J segment lost 6 bases and the V segment lost 4 bases, leaving 14 bases of the junction unmatched.

This clone came up once. The V gene is TRBV15, the J gene TRBJ2-1; D not resolved. Per the germline V gene, CDR1 is LNHNV and CDR2 is YYDKDF (reference sequence). Trimming cost V 0 bases and J 9 bases, with 9 bases left between them. The CDR3 length is 13 residues. In DNA, the CDR3 is TGTGCCACCAGCAGAGAGGGCATGGTTGAGCAGTTCTTC. Protein sequence: CATSREGMVEQFF.

DNA of the CDR3: TGTGCCAGCAGCCCCACCCCTTCTAGCGGGGGGGTTATTACGCAGTATTTT. Protein sequence: CASSPTPSSGGVITQYF. The chain is built from TRBV7-3 and TRBJ2-3; 12 positions agree with TRBD2. With 5 bases clipped from V and 8 bases from J, the junction kept 14 bases outside the gene matches. Germline V gene data show CDR1 as SGHTA and CDR2 as FQGTGA. The CDR3 extends over 17 amino acids.

About this clone itself: The sample holds other DNA sequences that translate to the same CDR3. The V call is TRBV5-6, the J call TRBJ2-7; 8 bases align to TRBD2. The CDR3 extends over 15 amino acids. The germline gives CDR1 SGHDT, CDR2 YYEEEE. V was clipped by 2 bases and J by 0 bases; unmatched bases: 4. CDR3 bases: TGTGCCAGCAGCTTAGGCGGGGGGAGCTCCTACGAGCAGTACTTC. Protein sequence: CASSLGGGSSYEQYF.

The rearrangement links TRBV5-1 to TRBJ1-6, with D maybe TRBD1 (6 bases). Germline V CDR1 and CDR2: SGHRS, YFSETQ. V was cut by 3 bases and J by 7 bases, with 20 bases left in between. The CDR3 sequence is 17 residues long. CDR3 residues: CASSSQGGGYANSPLHF. The DNA of the CDR3 is TGCGCCAGCAGCTCCCAAGGGGGGGGGTACGCGAATTCACCCCTCCACTTT.

V is TRBV4-2 and J is TRBJ2-7; TRBD1 is a possible D gene (6 bases). Germline loops: CDR1 LGHNA, CDR2 YNFKEQ. Trimming pared 4 bases from V and 7 bases from J, leaving 20 bases between. The CDR3 consists of 15 residues. This CDR3 is CASSLNRVPPGEQYF. The CDR3 DNA reads TGTGCCAGCAGCCTGAACAGGGTCCCCCCCGGGGAGCAGTACTTC.

In its sample, this clone was seen a few times. The rearrangement uses TRBV3-1 (or the pseudogene TRBV3-2) and TRBJ2-7, with 8 bases matching TRBD1. The germline V gene has CDR1 LGHDT and CDR2 YNNKEL (reference sequence). Trimming took 4 bases from V and 12 from J; bases not matched to a gene: 11. The CDR3 is made up of 13 amino acids. The CDR3 nucleotides read TGTGCCAGCAGCCCCGGGACAGGCTCGCAGCGGTACTTC. Protein: CASSPGTGSQRYF.

The chain has TRBV6-2 or TRBV6-3 and TRBJ2-3, with 8 bases fitting TRBD1. Germline CDR1 MNHEY, CDR2 SVGEGT. The length of the CDR3 is 18 residues. V was clipped by 1 base and J by 6 bases; unmatched bases: 15. CDR3 nucleotides: TGTGCCAGCAGTTACTTGGCAGGGGGCTCTCACATTTCGGATACGCAGTATTTT. This encodes CASSYLAGGSHISDTQYF.

This chain uses TRBV12-3 or TRBV12-4 with TRBJ2-5; perhaps TRBD2 as D (6 bases). V gave up 6 bases and J gave up 10 bases, with 18 bases separating them. There are 13 residues in the CDR3. CDR3 bases: TGTGCCAGCAGCTCCTCAGCCGGGGGAGACCAGTACTTC. Amino acids: CASSSSAGGDQYF.

V gene TRBV4-3 combines with J gene TRBJ2-3; the D gene is possibly TRBD1 (6 bases). This CDR3 contains 20 residues. Trimming left V 1 base short and J 0 bases short, with 23 bases between. CDR1 LGHNA and CDR2 YSLEER come from the germline V gene. CDR3 DNA: TGCGCCAGCAGCCAAGGGTCCGGCTTGAGAGAGGGGGTTAGCACAGATACGCAGTATTTT. This codes for CASSQGSGLREGVSTDTQYF.

V usage is TRBV12-2 and J usage is TRBJ2-1; TRBD2, the table's D call, was not compared with the DNA. TRBV12-2 is flagged as a pseudogene. The CDR3 consists of 18 residues. CDR3: CASRYNGQRGGCKDGQFF. The CDR3 DNA is TGTGCAAGTCGCTATAATGGGCAGCGGGGGGGCTGTAAGGATGGGCAGTTCTTC.

The chain joins TRBV7-9 to TRBJ2-7; 11 bases align to TRBD2. The CDR3 is made up of 15 amino acids. Looked up from germline, CDR1 is SEHNR and CDR2 is FQNEAQ (reference sequence). V was pared by 5 bases and J by 2 bases, with 5 bases of the junction left unmatched. In nucleotides, the CDR3 is TGTGCCAGCAGCCCGCCGACTAGCGGGGCCTACGAGCAGTACTTC. Translating it yields CASSPPTSGAYEQYF.